Each of the 15 T cell receptor beta chains below was sequenced from the same sample in a study of beta chain features in type 1 diabetes. The whole isolated RNA underwent reverse transcription, so sequencing captured expressed TCRB transcripts. Profiled with immunoSEQ multiplex PCR; TCRdb holds only in-frame clones, not every one. This table has about 300,000 clones, about 14% appearing once. Antigens for these TCRs are unknown. Findings and limits, study-wide: Across all four CD4+ subsets, people with type 1 diabetes showed modestly shorter TCRB CDR3s.

The specimen sequenced was naive CD4+ T cells from blood. The source is a woman aged 18-29 years with type 1 diabetes.

This clone was seen a handful of times. This chain joins TRBV30 and TRBJ2-7, with 8 nucleotides matching TRBD1. V gave up 0 bases and J gave up 2 bases; unmatched junction bases: 3. This CDR3 spans 14 amino acids. Looked up from germline, CDR1 is GTSNPN and CDR2 is SVGIG (reference sequence). The CDR3 reads CAWSVTGGTYEQYV. The CDR3 region has the DNA TGTGCCTGGAGTGTCACAGGGGGTACCTACGAGCAGTACGTC.

The chain employs TRBV7-2 and TRBJ2-3; TRBD2 aligns across 9 bases. With 5 bases clipped from V and 2 bases from J, the junction kept 8 bases outside the gene matches. Germline CDR1 SGHTA, CDR2 FQGNSA. The CDR3 totals 16 residues. CDR3 bases: TGTGCCAGCAGCCTCGCTGGCGGGAGGGCCACAGATACGCAGTATTTT. Protein sequence: CASSLAGGRATDTQYF.

In its sample, this clone was seen a few times. The chain joins TRBV11-2 to TRBJ2-3; 12 bases are shared with TRBD2. Germline V CDR1 and CDR2: SGHAT, FQNNGV. The CDR3 loop spans 15 amino acids. V gave up 7 bases and J gave up 10 bases; unmatched junction bases: 12. The CDR3 DNA reads as TGTGCCAGCACCCTAGGACTAGCGGGACCACAGCCGCAGTATTTT. The encoded protein is CASTLGLAGPQPQYF.

This clone was detected a few times. The V and J genes are TRBV28 and TRBJ2-5; 15 bases agree with TRBD2. CDR3 length: 18 residues. Germline values: CDR1 MDHEN, CDR2 SYDVKM. V dropped 6 bases and J dropped 5; count of bases not matched to a gene: 13. The CDR3 nucleotides are TGTGCCAGCAGCCCCCGGACTAGCGGGAGGGCAGGCGGCGAGACCCAGTACTTC. Protein sequence: CASSPRTSGRAGGETQYF.

There are a few counts of this clone. This rearrangement joins TRBV9 to TRBJ2-1, with a possible D match to TRBD2 (6 bases). CDR1 is SGDLS and CDR2 is YYNGEE in the germline V gene. This CDR3 contains 14 residues. The germline V and J ends were trimmed by 3 bases and 5 bases, with 12 bases remaining between them. Here the CDR3 DNA reads TGTGCCAGCAGCGCGGGACTGCGGGACAATGAGCAGTTCTTC. Translating gives CASSAGLRDNEQFF. The variable domain in full, completed from reference TRBV9 and TRBJ2-1, reads DSGVTQTPKHLITATGQRVTLRCSPRSGDLSVYWYQQSLDQGLQFLIQYYNGEERAKGNILERFSAQQFPDLHSELNLSSLELGDSALYFCASSAGLRDNEQFFGPGTRLTVL.

Only a few counts were recorded for this clone. This chain links TRBV30 with TRBJ2-1, with 12 bases matching TRBD2. The CDR3 is 13 amino acids. V was clipped by 4 bases and J by 9 bases; unmatched bases: 4. Germline loops: CDR1 GTSNPN, CDR2 SVGIG (reference sequence). CDR3 in DNA: TGTGCCTGGACTAGCGGGAGGGAGGGTGAGCAGTTCTTC. Translated: CAWTSGREGEQFF.

This clone was recorded a few times. This chain uses TRBV7-2 with TRBJ2-1; 10 bases agree with TRBD2. Looked up from germline, CDR1 is SGHTA and CDR2 is FQGNSA. V lost 5 bases to trimming and J lost 6 bases; unmatched junction nucleotides: 7. The CDR3 length is 15 residues. For the CDR3, the DNA is TGTGCCAGCAGCACGGGACTAGCGCGCTTCAATGAGCAGTTCTTC. Encoded protein: CASSTGLARFNEQFF.

This chain uses TRBV28 with TRBJ2-7; TRBD2 is a possible D gene (5 bases). CDR3 length equals 13 residues. Germline V CDR1 and CDR2: MDHEN, SYDVKM. Trimming removed 11 bases from V and 0 bases from J, with 14 bases in between. CDR3 sequence reads: CAGASGSSYEQYF. CDR3 coding DNA: TGTGCCGGAGCAAGCGGATCCTCCTACGAGCAGTACTTC.

V usage is TRBV2 and J usage is TRBJ2-2; D gene unclear. The germline V gene encodes CDR1 SNHLY and CDR2 FYNNEI. V lost 6 bases and J lost 0, with 14 bases in between. This CDR3 spans 16 amino acids. CDR3 protein: CASRAGLGPNTGELFF. The CDR3, as DNA: TGTGCCAGCAGGGCCGGCCTAGGTCCGAACACCGGGGAGCTGTTTTTT.

This clone was seen a few times. The rearrangement joins TRBV18 to TRBJ2-1; 11 bases are shared with TRBD1. The CDR3 runs to 17 residues. V gave up 3 bases and J gave up 1 base; unmatched junction bases: 5. Germline V lookup: CDR1 KGHSH, CDR2 LQKENI. This chain's CDR3 is CASSPRDRGSSYNEQFF. CDR3 bases: TGTGCCAGCTCACCCCGGGACAGGGGGTCTTCCTACAATGAGCAGTTCTTC.

The V and J genes are TRBV19 and TRBJ2-1, with D possibly TRBD2 on 5 matching bases. The CDR3 spans 12 residues. The V and J ends lost 2 bases and 12 bases respectively, with 11 bases between them. Germline CDR1 is LNHDA and CDR2 is SQIVND (reference sequence). CDR3 sequence (DNA): TGTGCCAGTAGTATATCTGGCGGGCCGCAGTTCTTC. Translated: CASSISGGPQFF. The entire variable domain, with the rest obtained from reference TRBV19 and TRBJ2-1, is as follows: DGGITQSPKYLFRKEGQNVTLSCEQNLNHDAMYWYRQDPGQGLRLIYYSQIVNDFQKGDIAEGYSVSREKKESFPLTVTSAQKNPTAFYLCASSISGGPQFFGPGTRLTVL.

In DNA, the CDR3 is TGTGCCAGCAGCGAGAAAGCGGCCTACAATGAGCAGTTCTTC. Amino acid sequence: CASSEKAAYNEQFF. The genes are TRBV21-1 and TRBJ2-1; the D call TRBD2 from the table was never checked on the DNA. TRBV21-1 is termed a pseudogene. CDR3 size: 14 residues.

This clone was counted between two and nine times. The chain employs TRBV30 and TRBJ2-1; TRBD2 matches at 9 bases. The CDR3 loop spans 13 amino acids. V trimming: 1 base; J trimming: 10 bases; junction bases outside the gene matches: 5. From germline, CDR1 is GTSNPN and CDR2 SVGIG (reference sequence). The CDR3 sequence is CAWSGSGGREQFF. The CDR3, as DNA: TGTGCCTGGAGTGGAAGCGGGGGGCGGGAGCAGTTCTTC.

This clone has only a few counts. This chain links TRBV7-9 with TRBJ1-4; no clear D. Germline CDR1 is SEHNR and CDR2 is FQNEAQ (reference sequence). This CDR3 is built from 15 residues. Trimming left V 1 base short and J 10 bases short, with 16 bases between. The CDR3 DNA reads TGTGCCAGCAGCTTAGATGTGCCCGCGGGAGGAAAACTGTTTTTT. Translating it yields CASSLDVPAGGKLFF.

The chain has TRBV28 and TRBJ1-5, with D tentatively TRBD1 (6 bases). The CDR3 covers 12 residues. Germline CDR1 MDHEN, CDR2 SYDVKM. Trimming took off 7 bases at V and 2 bases at J, with 6 bases between the two ends. The CDR3 DNA is TGTGCCAGCAAGGGGGGCAATCAGCCCCAGCATTTT. Its protein product is CASKGGNQPQHF. Supplemented by reference TRBV28 and TRBJ1-5, the full variable domain reads DVKVTQSSRYLVKRTGEKVFLECVQDMDHENMFWYRQDPGLGLRLIYFSYDVKMKEKGDIPEGYSVSREKKERFSLILESASTNQTSMYLCASKGGNQPQHFGDGTRLSIL.